The clone carrying this T cell receptor beta chain was picked up many times. Its antigen is undetermined. The data were taken from a study of molecular identifiers for immune sequencing clone quantification. Study at large: The replicates split RNA from around 20,000 or 100,000 naive CD8 cells five ways and sequenced four.

CDR3 size: 15 residues. Germline V lookup: CDR1 MDHEN, CDR2 SYDVKM. V lost 10 bases to trimming and J lost 6 bases; unmatched junction nucleotides: 13. Naive CD8 T cells were FACS-sorted by CD8+CD4-CCR7+CD45RA+ markers. Study-level points and caveats: For highly expanded clones, sizes could be underestimated when identical TCR molecules share a barcode.

The use of previously described methods and listed TCR primers produced the bulk TCR libraries. TCRdb re-called the PCR reads through MiXCR, storing one row per CDR3 protein. This table holds 300,000 to 400,000 distinct CDR3 sequences, 20% to 25% found once. This rearrangement joins TRBV28 to TRBJ1-5; TRBD1 agrees at 9 bases. The sequence came from a human donor in good health. Some libraries in this study had Jurkat cell RNA spiked in. Sequenced: naive CD8+ T cells from blood, with Jurkat cell RNA spiked in. Documented subset: FACS-sorted CD8+CD4-CCR7+CD45RA+ naive T cells. The CDR3 nucleotides read TGTGCCACCCAGTGGTTAACAGGGGGCAGTCAGCCCCAGCATTTT. As protein: CATQWLTGGSQPQHF.